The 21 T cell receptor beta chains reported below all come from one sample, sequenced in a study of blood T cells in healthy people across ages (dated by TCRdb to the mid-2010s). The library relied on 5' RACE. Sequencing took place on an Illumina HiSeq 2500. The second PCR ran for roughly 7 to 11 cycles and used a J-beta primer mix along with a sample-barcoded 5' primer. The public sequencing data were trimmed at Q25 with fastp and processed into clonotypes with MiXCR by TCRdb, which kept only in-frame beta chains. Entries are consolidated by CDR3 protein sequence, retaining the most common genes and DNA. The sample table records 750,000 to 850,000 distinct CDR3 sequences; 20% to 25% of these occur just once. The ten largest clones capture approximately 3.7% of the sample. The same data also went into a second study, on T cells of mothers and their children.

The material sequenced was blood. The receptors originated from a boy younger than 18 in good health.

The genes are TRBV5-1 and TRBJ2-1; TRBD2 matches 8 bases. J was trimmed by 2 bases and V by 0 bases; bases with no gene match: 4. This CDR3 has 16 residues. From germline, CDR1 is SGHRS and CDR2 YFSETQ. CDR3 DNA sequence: TGCGCCAGCAGCTTGGGACTAGCGAGGGCCTACAATGAGCAGTTCTTC. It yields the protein CASSLGLARAYNEQFF.

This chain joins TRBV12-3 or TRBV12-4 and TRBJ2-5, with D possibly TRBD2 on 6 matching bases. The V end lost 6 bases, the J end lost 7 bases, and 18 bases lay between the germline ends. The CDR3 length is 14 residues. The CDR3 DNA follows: TGTGCCAGCAGCTCGCCGGAGGGTCCAGGGACCCAGTACTTC. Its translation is CASSSPEGPGTQYF.

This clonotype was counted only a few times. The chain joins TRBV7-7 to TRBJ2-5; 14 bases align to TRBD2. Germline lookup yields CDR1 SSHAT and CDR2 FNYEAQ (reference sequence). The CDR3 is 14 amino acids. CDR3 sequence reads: CATGLAGGQETQYF. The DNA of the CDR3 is TGTGCTACTGGACTAGCGGGGGGCCAAGAGACCCAGTACTTC.

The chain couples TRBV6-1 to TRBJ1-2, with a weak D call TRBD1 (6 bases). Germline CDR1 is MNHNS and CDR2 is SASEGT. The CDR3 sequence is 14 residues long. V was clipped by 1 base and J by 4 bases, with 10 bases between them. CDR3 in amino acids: CASSEEAGAYGYTF. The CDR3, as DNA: TGTGCCAGCAGTGAAGAAGCAGGGGCCTATGGCTACACCTTC.

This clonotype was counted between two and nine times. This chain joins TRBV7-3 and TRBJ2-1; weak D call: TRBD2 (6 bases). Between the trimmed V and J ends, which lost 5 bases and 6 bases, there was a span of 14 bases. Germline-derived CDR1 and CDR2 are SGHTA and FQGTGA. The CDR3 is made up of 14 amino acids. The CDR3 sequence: CASSAQVGGNEQFF. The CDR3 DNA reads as TGTGCCAGCAGCGCCCAAGTGGGGGGCAATGAGCAGTTCTTC.

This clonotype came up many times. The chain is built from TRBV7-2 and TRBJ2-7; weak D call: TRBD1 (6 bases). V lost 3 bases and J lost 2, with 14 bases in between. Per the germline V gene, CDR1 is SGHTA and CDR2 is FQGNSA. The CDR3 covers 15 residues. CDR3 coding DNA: TGTGCCAGCAGCTTGAGTCCCGGACAGACCTACGAGCAGTACTTC. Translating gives CASSLSPGQTYEQYF. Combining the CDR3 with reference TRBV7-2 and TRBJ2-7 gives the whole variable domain GAGVSQSPSNKVTEKGKDVELRCDPISGHTALYWYRQSLGQGLEFLIYFQGNSAPDKSGLPSDRFSAERTGGSVSTLTIQRTQQEDSAVYLCASSLSPGQTYEQYFGPGTRLTVT.

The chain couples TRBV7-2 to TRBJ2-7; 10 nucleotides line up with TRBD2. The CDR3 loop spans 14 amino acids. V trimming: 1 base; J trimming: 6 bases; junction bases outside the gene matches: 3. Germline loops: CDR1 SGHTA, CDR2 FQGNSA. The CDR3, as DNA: TGTGCCAGCAGCTTAGATATAGCGGGAGGCGAGCAGTACTTC. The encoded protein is CASSLDIAGGEQYF.

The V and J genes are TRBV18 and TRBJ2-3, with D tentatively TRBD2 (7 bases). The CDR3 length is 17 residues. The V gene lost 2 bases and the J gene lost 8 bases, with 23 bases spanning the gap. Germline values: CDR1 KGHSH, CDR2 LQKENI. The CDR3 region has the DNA TGTGCCAGCTCACCAAAGCGGGACTCCCCTAGGGGGTCTACGCAGTATTTT. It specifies CASSPKRDSPRGSTQYF.

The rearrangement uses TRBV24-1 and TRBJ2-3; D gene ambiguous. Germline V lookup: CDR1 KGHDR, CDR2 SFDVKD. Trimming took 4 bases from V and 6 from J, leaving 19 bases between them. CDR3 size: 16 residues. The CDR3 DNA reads TGTGCCACCAGTGACCCGACATATTTTAGTTCGGATACGCAGTATTTT. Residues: CATSDPTYFSSDTQYF.

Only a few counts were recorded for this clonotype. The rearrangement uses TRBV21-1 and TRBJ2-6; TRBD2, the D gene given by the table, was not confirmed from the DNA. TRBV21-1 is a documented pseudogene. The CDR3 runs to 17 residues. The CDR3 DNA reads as TGTGCCAGCAGCTTCAAGGAGGGCCCCCCTGGGGCCAACGTCCTGACTTTC. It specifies CASSFKEGPPGANVLTF.

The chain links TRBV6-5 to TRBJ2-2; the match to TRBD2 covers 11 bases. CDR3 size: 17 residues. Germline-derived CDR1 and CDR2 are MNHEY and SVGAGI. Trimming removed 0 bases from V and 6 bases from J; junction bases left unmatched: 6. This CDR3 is CASSYSSLAGVAGELFF. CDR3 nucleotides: TGTGCCAGCAGTTACTCGTCACTAGCGGGAGTCGCCGGGGAGCTGTTTTTT.

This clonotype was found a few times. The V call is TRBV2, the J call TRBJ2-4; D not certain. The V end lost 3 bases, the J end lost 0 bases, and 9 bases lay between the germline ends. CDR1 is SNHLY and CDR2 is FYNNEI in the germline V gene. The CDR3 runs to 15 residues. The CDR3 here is CASSDAVLAKNIQYF. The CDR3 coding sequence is TGTGCCAGCAGTGATGCTGTCCTAGCCAAAAACATTCAGTACTTC. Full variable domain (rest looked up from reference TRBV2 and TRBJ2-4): EPEVTQTPSHQVTQMGQEVILRCVPISNHLYFYWYRQILGQKVEFLVSFYNNEISEKSEIFDDQFSVERPDGSNFTLKIRSTKLEDSAMYFCASSDAVLAKNIQYFGAGTRLSVL.

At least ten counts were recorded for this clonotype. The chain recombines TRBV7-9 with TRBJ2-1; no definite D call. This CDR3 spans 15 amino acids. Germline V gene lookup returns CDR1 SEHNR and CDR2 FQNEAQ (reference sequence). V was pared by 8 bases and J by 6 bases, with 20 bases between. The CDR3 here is CASSLQDPRANEQFF. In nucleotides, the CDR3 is TGTGCCAGCTCACTCCAGGACCCGAGAGCCAATGAGCAGTTCTTC. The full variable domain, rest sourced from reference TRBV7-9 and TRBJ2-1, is DTGVSQNPRHKITKRGQNVTFRCDPISEHNRLYWYRQTLGQGPEFLTYFQNEAQLEKSRLLSDRFSAERPKGSFSTLEIQRTEQGDSAMYLCASSLQDPRANEQFFGPGTRLTVL.

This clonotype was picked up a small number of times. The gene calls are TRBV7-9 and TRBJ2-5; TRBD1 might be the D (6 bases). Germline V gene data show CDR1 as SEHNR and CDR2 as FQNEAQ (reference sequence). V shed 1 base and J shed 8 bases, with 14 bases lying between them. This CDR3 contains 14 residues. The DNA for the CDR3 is TGTGCCAGCAGCTTAGTGACAGGAAGCATTACCCAGTACTTC. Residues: CASSLVTGSITQYF.

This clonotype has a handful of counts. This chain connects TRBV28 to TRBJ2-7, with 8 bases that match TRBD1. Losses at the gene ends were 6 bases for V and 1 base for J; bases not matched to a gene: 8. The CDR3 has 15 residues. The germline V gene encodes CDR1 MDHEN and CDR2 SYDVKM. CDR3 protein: CASRRTGSLSYEQYF. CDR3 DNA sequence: TGTGCCAGCAGGCGGACAGGGTCACTTTCCTACGAGCAGTACTTC.

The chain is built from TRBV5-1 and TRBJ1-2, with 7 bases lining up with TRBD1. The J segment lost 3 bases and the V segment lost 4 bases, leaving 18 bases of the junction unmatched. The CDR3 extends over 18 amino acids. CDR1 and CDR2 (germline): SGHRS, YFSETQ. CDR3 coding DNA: TGCGCCAGCAGCCCCTGGCCCAGGGGGAGTCGGGCGGACTATGGCTACACCTTC. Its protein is CASSPWPRGSRADYGYTF.

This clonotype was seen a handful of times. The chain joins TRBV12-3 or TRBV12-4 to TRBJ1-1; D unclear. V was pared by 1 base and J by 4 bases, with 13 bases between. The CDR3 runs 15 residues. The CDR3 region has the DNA TGTGCCAGCAGTTTAGAGGTGGGGAGGTCCACTGAAGCTTTCTTT. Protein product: CASSLEVGRSTEAFF.

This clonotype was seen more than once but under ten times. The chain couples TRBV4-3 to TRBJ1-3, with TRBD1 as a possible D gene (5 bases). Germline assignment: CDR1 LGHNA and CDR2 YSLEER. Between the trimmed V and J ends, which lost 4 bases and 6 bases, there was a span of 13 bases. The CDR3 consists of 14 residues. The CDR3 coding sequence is TGCGCCAGCAGCCGAATCAGGGAATTAAACACCATATATTTT. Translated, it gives CASSRIRELNTIYF.

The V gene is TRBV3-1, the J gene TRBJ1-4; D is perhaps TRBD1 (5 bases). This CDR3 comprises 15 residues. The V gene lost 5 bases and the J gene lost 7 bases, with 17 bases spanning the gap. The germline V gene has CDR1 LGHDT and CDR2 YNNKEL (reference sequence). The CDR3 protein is CASSVSGEGVEKLFF. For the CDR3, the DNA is TGTGCCAGCAGCGTAAGCGGAGAAGGGGTTGAAAAACTGTTTTTT.

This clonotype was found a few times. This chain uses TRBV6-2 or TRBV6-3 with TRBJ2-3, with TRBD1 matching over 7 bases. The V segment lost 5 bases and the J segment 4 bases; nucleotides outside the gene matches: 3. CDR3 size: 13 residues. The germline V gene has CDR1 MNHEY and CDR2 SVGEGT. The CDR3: CASSRGQPDTQYF. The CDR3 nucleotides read TGTGCCAGCAGTCGGGGACAGCCAGATACGCAGTATTTT.

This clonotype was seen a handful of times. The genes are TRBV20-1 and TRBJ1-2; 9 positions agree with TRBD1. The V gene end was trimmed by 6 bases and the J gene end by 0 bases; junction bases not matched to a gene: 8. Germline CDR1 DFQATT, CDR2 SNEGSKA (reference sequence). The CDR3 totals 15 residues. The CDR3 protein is CSAERTGVSNYGYTF. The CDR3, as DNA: TGCAGTGCCGAGCGGACAGGGGTATCTAACTATGGCTACACCTTC.